Below, 15 T cell receptor beta chains from the same sample are listed, as sequenced in a study of CD8+CD57+ T cells in acquired aplastic anemia. CD8+CD57+ cell expansion, shown by flow cytometry, had occurred in the patients selected for sequencing. CDR3 and TCR beta VDJ profiling relied on genomic DNA as the template. MiXCR, applied by TCRdb to the reads, yields one record per CDR3 protein. The sample consists of hundreds of thousands of distinct CDR3 sequences, around 32% of them appearing once. The material sequenced was sorted CD4+, CD8+, or CD8+CD57+ T cells (not recorded which) from PBMCs. The source is a human donor with aplastic anemia.

This clonotype was counted only a few times. CDR3: CASTPARVGELFF. The CDR3 region has the DNA TGTGCCAGCACCCCGGCGAGAGTCGGGGAGCTGTTTTTT. The chain links TRBV12-3 or TRBV12-4 to TRBJ2-2; D not resolved. V dropped 7 bases and J dropped 7 bases, with 13 bases sitting between them. The CDR3 loop spans 13 amino acids.

The chain employs TRBV25-1 and TRBJ2-7, with 8 bases fitting TRBD2. This CDR3 spans 15 amino acids. The germline gives CDR1 MGHDK, CDR2 SYGVNS. J lost 3 bases, V lost 6 bases, and 10 bases had no gene match. As DNA, the CDR3 is TGTGCCAGCAGCCAAGTTCCAGGGACTAGCTACGAGCAGTACTTC. This sequence encodes CASSQVPGTSYEQYF.

This clonotype was seen many times. The chain couples TRBV19 to TRBJ2-7; 9 nucleotides line up with TRBD1. With 5 bases clipped from V and 7 bases from J, the junction kept 6 bases outside the gene matches. Germline CDR1 is LNHDA and CDR2 is SQIVND (reference sequence). The CDR3 is made up of 13 amino acids. As DNA, the CDR3 is TGTGCCAGTAGTCCAGACAGGGGGAGAGAGCAGTACTTC. Its translation is CASSPDRGREQYF.

This clonotype was observed many times. V is TRBV20-1 and J is TRBJ2-7; D possibly matches TRBD1 or TRBD2 (5 bases each). The CDR3 is 13 residues long. V was trimmed by 1 base and J by 5 bases, leaving 12 bases between them. Germline CDR1 DFQATT, CDR2 SNEGSKA (reference sequence). In DNA form, the CDR3 reads TGCAGTGCTAGAGGCTACGGGGACCACGAGCAGTACTTC. Translation gives CSARGYGDHEQYF.

This clonotype was seen a handful of times. The chain joins TRBV5-1 to TRBJ2-5; D unresolved. This CDR3 spans 15 amino acids. Trimming removed 4 bases at V and 2 bases at J, with 15 bases between. Germline-derived CDR1 and CDR2 are SGHRS and YFSETQ. CDR3 protein: CASSRQPVSQETQYF. DNA for the CDR3: TGCGCCAGCAGCCGCCAGCCGGTCAGTCAAGAGACCCAGTACTTC.

This clonotype has ten or more counts. V is TRBV9 and J is TRBJ2-5; no reliable D call. The ends were cut back, 0 bases at V and 5 bases at J, with 14 bases in the middle. Germline CDR1 reads SGDLS; CDR2 reads YYNGEE. The CDR3 is 15 residues long. The CDR3 nucleotides read TGTGCCAGCAGCGTAGGCGCTAGGGCGCAGGAGACCCAGTACTTC. Protein: CASSVGARAQETQYF.

A note on this clonotype: Given a much more abundant clone one base away, this may be a read error. J is TRBJ2-5 and V is TRBV2, with D tentatively TRBD2 (6 bases). The CDR3 is 14 residues long. Trimming left V 6 bases short and J 3 bases short, with 14 bases between. The germline gives CDR1 SNHLY, CDR2 FYNNEI. The CDR3 loop reads CASSRRLAKETQYF. The CDR3 nucleotides are TGTGCCAGCAGCAGGAGGCTAGCGAAAGAGACCCAGTACTTC.

The sample holds many counts of this clonotype. The chain recombines TRBV7-2 with TRBJ1-2; no clear D gene. The ends were cut back, 5 bases at V and 4 bases at J, with 14 bases in the middle. The CDR3 contains 14 residues. The germline V gene has CDR1 SGHTA and CDR2 FQGNSA. The CDR3 protein is CASSPEGPSYGYTF. CDR3 sequence (DNA): TGTGCCAGCAGCCCTGAAGGTCCCAGCTATGGCTACACCTTC. The complete variable domain, with remaining parts taken from reference TRBV7-2 and TRBJ1-2, reads GAGVSQSPSNKVTEKGKDVELRCDPISGHTALYWYRQSLGQGLEFLIYFQGNSAPDKSGLPSDRFSAERTGGSVSTLTIQRTQQEDSAVYLCASSPEGPSYGYTFGSGTRLTVV.

The rearrangement joins TRBV29-1 to TRBJ2-3; D not resolved. V lost 7 bases and J lost 2, with 7 bases in between. The CDR3 extends over 11 amino acids. From germline, CDR1 is SQVTM and CDR2 ANQGSEA. The CDR3 loop is CSARFTDTQYF. The CDR3 DNA sequence: TGCAGCGCCAGGTTCACAGATACGCAGTATTTT.

The table lists this clonotype with many counts. The chain carries TRBV9 and TRBJ1-6; tentative D call: TRBD1 (6 bases). The CDR3 sequence is 17 residues long. CDR1 and CDR2 (germline): SGDLS, YYNGEE. V was shortened by 0 bases and J by 6 bases, with 16 bases between the two germline ends. CDR3 sequence: CASSVDLRGAGNSPLHF. As DNA, the CDR3 is TGTGCCAGCAGCGTAGATTTACGGGGGGCGGGTAATTCACCCCTCCACTTT.

The J gene is TRBJ1-1, the V gene TRBV14, with D possibly being TRBD1 (5 bases). Per germline, CDR1 SGHDN and CDR2 FVKESK. The CDR3 contains 14 residues. Deletions cut 4 bases from V and 1 base from J, with 10 bases between. The DNA for the CDR3 is TGTGCCAGCAGCCCCCATCAGGGGAACACTGAAGCTTTCTTT. It specifies CASSPHQGNTEAFF.

In its sample, this clonotype was seen many times. The gene calls are TRBV29-1 and TRBJ1-3; 9 bases are shared with TRBD1. Trimming cost V 7 bases and J 1 base; bases outside gene matches: 5. The CDR3 sequence is 14 residues long. Per the germline V gene, CDR1 is SQVTM and CDR2 is ANQGSEA. CDR3 sequence: CSARQGGSGNTIYF. The CDR3 coding sequence is TGCAGCGCTCGACAGGGGGGATCTGGAAACACCATATATTTT.

This clonotype was recorded at least ten times. The CDR3 sequence: CASSVSGRNYGYTF. In nucleotides, the CDR3 is TGTGCCAGCAGCGTCTCAGGGAGGAACTATGGCTACACCTTC. This chain connects TRBV9 to TRBJ1-2; possible D gene TRBD1, 5 bases. V gave up 2 bases and J gave up 2 bases, with 10 bases separating them. Germline CDR1 SGDLS, CDR2 YYNGEE. CDR3 size: 14 residues.

At least ten counts were recorded for this clonotype. The J gene is TRBJ2-3, the V gene TRBV10-2; D remains ambiguous. V lost 3 bases and J lost 2, with 9 bases in between. Germline V gene lookup returns CDR1 WSHSY and CDR2 SAAADI. The CDR3 extends over 14 amino acids. The CDR3 sequence is CASSDSLYTDTQYF. In DNA form, the CDR3 reads TGCGCCAGCAGTGACTCGCTTTACACAGATACGCAGTATTTT.

This clonotype appeared many times. The chain links TRBV2 to TRBJ1-2; 7 nucleotides align to TRBD1. The CDR3 sequence is 15 residues long. V was clipped by 6 bases and J by 4 bases; unmatched bases: 11. Looked up from germline, CDR1 is SNHLY and CDR2 is FYNNEI. CDR3 in amino acids: CASRSSGTVFYGYTF. The CDR3 coding sequence is TGTGCCAGCAGGTCCTCCGGGACAGTCTTCTATGGCTACACCTTC.